Presented here are 25 T cell receptor beta chains from one specimen sequenced in a study of cytomegalovirus exposure and HLA in healthy donors. The PCR employed 60 Vbeta primers together with 13 Jbeta primers. Using immunoSEQ multiplex PCR, the repertoire was profiled, and TCRdb retains in-frame clones only, with some absent. The sample includes 150,000 to 200,000 clones, under 85% of them seen just once. Sequenced input: PBMCs. The receptors derive from a man younger than 35 in good health and CMV-seronegative.

The genes are TRBV19 and TRBJ2-1; 8 bases line up with TRBD2. There are 16 residues in the CDR3. J lost 7 bases, V lost 2 bases, and 10 bases had no gene match. CDR1 and CDR2 from the germline V gene are LNHDA and SQIVND (reference sequence). This chain's CDR3 is CASSIPKRELGNEQFF. CDR3 sequence (DNA): TGTGCCAGTAGTATACCCAAGCGGGAGTTAGGGAATGAGCAGTTCTTC.

The chain uses TRBV21-1 and TRBJ2-7; TRBD1 is the table's D call and was not checked against the DNA. TRBV21-1 is a known pseudogene. This CDR3 comprises 10 residues. CDR3 amino acids: CAGLWLEQYF. The CDR3 coding sequence is TGTGCCGGCTTATGGCTCGAGCAGTACTTC.

The chain combines TRBV7-9 with TRBJ1-2, with D perhaps TRBD1 (5 bases). CDR3 size: 18 residues. V was clipped by 4 bases and J by 0 bases, with 21 bases between them. Germline CDR1 SEHNR, CDR2 FQNEAQ (reference sequence). The CDR3 is CASSSARILTVANYGYTF. As DNA, the CDR3 is TGTGCCAGCAGCTCCGCCCGGATTTTGACAGTCGCTAACTATGGCTACACCTTC.

The chain joins TRBV7-3 to TRBJ1-2; 10 positions match TRBD1. The V segment lost 5 bases and the J segment 8 bases; nucleotides outside the gene matches: 5. Germline CDR1 and CDR2: SGHTA and FQGTGA. CDR3 size: 13 residues. The CDR3 DNA follows: TGTGCCAGCAGCGAGGACAGGGGGAGAGGCTACACCTTC. Translating it yields CASSEDRGRGYTF.

This clone has only a few counts. The chain carries TRBV5-1 and TRBJ1-4; 7 bases line up with TRBD1. Germline CDR1 reads SGHRS; CDR2 reads YFSETQ. V lost 4 bases and J lost 8; bases outside the gene matches: 8. This CDR3 contains 14 residues. DNA for the CDR3: TGCGCCAGCAGCCCAGGGACAGTTGAAGAAAAACTGTTTTTT. Its protein product is CASSPGTVEEKLFF. Based on the CDR3 plus reference TRBV5-1 and TRBJ1-4, the full variable domain is KAGVTQTPRYLIKTRGQQVTLSCSPISGHRSVSWYQQTPGQGLQFLFEYFSETQRNKGNFPGRFSGRQFSNSRSEMNVSTLELGDSALYLCASSPGTVEEKLFFGSGTQLSVL.

This clone was seen just once. The chain combines TRBV15 with TRBJ2-1; perhaps TRBD2 as D (6 bases). Trimming removed 4 bases at V and 9 bases at J, with 28 bases between. Germline loops: CDR1 LNHNV, CDR2 YYDKDF (reference sequence). This CDR3 comprises 18 residues. This chain's CDR3 is CATSIGTVTEGVWSEQFF. DNA of the CDR3: TGTGCCACCAGCATAGGGACTGTGACGGAGGGAGTGTGGAGTGAGCAGTTCTTC.

This chain uses TRBV19 with TRBJ1-6, with D unresolved. V lost 5 bases and J lost 0, with 20 bases in between. Germline CDR1 LNHDA, CDR2 SQIVND (reference sequence). The CDR3 consists of 19 residues. The CDR3 DNA reads as TGTGCCAGTAGTCCAACTAAGATAGCCGTGAGCTCCTATAATTCACCCCTCCACTTT. It translates to CASSPTKIAVSSYNSPLHF.

The gene calls are TRBV15 and TRBJ2-7; TRBD1 might be the D (5 bases). V was clipped by 1 base and J by 7 bases, with 14 bases between them. There are 14 residues in the CDR3. CDR1 and CDR2 (germline): LNHNV, YYDKDF (reference sequence). CDR3 protein: CATSRGQGLGEQYF. The CDR3 DNA sequence: TGTGCCACCAGCAGAGGTCAGGGCTTGGGGGAGCAGTACTTC.

This clone has just one count. The chain has TRBV5-6 and TRBJ2-5, with 8 bases fitting TRBD1. V was pared by 2 bases and J by 4 bases, with 13 bases of the junction left unmatched. The CDR3 contains 17 residues. Germline loops: CDR1 SGHDT, CDR2 YYEEEE. The CDR3 DNA reads TGTGCCAGCAGCTTTGGGTGGACAGGGTGGGTCCGAGAGACCCAGTACTTC. Translated: CASSFGWTGWVRETQYF.

The rearrangement joins TRBV14 to TRBJ2-7; D might be TRBD1 (6 bases). This CDR3 has 12 amino acids. Trimming shortened V by 1 base and J by 9 bases, and 10 bases separated the two germline ends. Germline CDR1 reads SGHDN; CDR2 reads FVKESK. CDR3 residues: CASSQVRGGQYF. CDR3 bases: TGTGCCAGCAGCCAAGTCAGAGGGGGGCAGTACTTC.

The V gene is TRBV7-2, the J gene TRBJ2-1; 9 bases line up with TRBD1. V was pared by 4 bases and J by 4 bases, with 5 bases of the junction left unmatched. The CDR3 runs to 15 residues. In germline, CDR1 is SGHTA, CDR2 FQGNSA. The CDR3 protein is CASSSRDRAYNEQFF. The CDR3 region has the DNA TGTGCCAGCAGCTCCCGGGACAGGGCTTACAATGAGCAGTTCTTC.

V gene TRBV7-2 combines with J gene TRBJ2-2; TRBD1 matches at 7 bases. The CDR3 has 15 amino acids. CDR1 SGHTA and CDR2 FQGNSA come from the germline V gene. Trimming took 5 bases from V and 2 from J; bases not matched to a gene: 5. The CDR3 loop reads CASSTRQGNTGELFF. The CDR3 region has the DNA TGTGCCAGCAGCACCCGACAGGGAAACACCGGGGAGCTGTTTTTT.

The rearrangement uses TRBV2 and TRBJ2-1; 11 bases line up with TRBD1. The J segment lost 16 bases and the V segment lost 8 bases, leaving 4 bases of the junction unmatched. The CDR3 extends over 10 amino acids. Germline CDR1 is SNHLY and CDR2 is FYNNEI. DNA for the CDR3: TGTGCCAGCCGGGACAGGGGGATTTTCTTC. This gives the protein CASRDRGIFF. The full variable domain, rest sourced from reference TRBV2 and TRBJ2-1, is EPEVTQTPSHQVTQMGQEVILRCVPISNHLYFYWYRQILGQKVEFLVSFYNNEISEKSEIFDDQFSVERPDGSNFTLKIRSTKLEDSAMYFCASRDRGIFFGPGTRLTVL.

V and J are TRBV28 and TRBJ2-3; TRBD2 agrees at 11 bases. The CDR3 spans 16 residues. Trimming cost V 6 bases and J 4 bases; bases outside gene matches: 9. The germline gives CDR1 MDHEN, CDR2 SYDVKM. The CDR3 here is CASSLGTSGGPDTQYF. The CDR3 coding sequence is TGTGCCAGCAGCCTCGGGACTAGCGGAGGCCCAGATACGCAGTATTTT.

This sequence joins TRBV30 and TRBJ2-3; D possibly corresponds to TRBD1 (5 bases). Trimming removed 2 bases from V and 4 bases from J, with 13 bases in between. The germline V gene has CDR1 GTSNPN and CDR2 SVGIG (reference sequence). This CDR3 has 14 residues. Here the CDR3 DNA reads TGTGCCTGGAGTCCGCAGGGCGGCGCAGATACGCAGTATTTT. Its protein product is CAWSPQGGADTQYF. The complete variable domain, with remaining parts taken from reference TRBV30 and TRBJ2-3, reads SQTIHQWPATLVQPVGSPLSLECTVEGTSNPNLYWYRQAAGRGLQLLFYSVGIGQISSEVPQNLSASRPQDRQFILSSKKLLLSDSGFYLCAWSPQGGADTQYFGPGTRLTVL.

The J gene is TRBJ2-7, the V gene TRBV7-2; 8 bases fit TRBD2. Trimming at V came to 0 bases and at J to 7 bases, leaving 5 bases not matched to a gene. The CDR3 totals 14 residues. The germline gives CDR1 SGHTA, CDR2 FQGNSA. CDR3 residues: CASSLASGMYEQYF. CDR3 nucleotide sequence: TGTGCCAGCAGCTTAGCTAGCGGGATGTATGAGCAGTACTTC.

The V call is TRBV5-3, the J call TRBJ1-1; D perhaps matches TRBD1 (6 bases). TRBV5-3 is assigned to the ORF class and has an uncertain function. V shed 3 bases and J shed 10 bases, with 13 bases lying between them. There are 12 residues in the CDR3. The DNA for the CDR3 is TGTGCCAGAAGCTGGAAACAGGGTAGAGCTTTCTTT. It codes for CARSWKQGRAFF.

The V gene is TRBV11-2, the J gene TRBJ1-5, with TRBD1 identical over 8 bases. J was trimmed by 6 bases and V by 5 bases; bases with no gene match: 9. CDR1 and CDR2 from the germline V gene are SGHAT and FQNNGV. This CDR3 comprises 15 residues. In DNA, the CDR3 is TGTGCCAGCAGCACGGACAGGGAGGAAGCTCAGCCCCAGCATTTT. Protein product: CASSTDREEAQPQHF.

CDR3: CASSRVLSGANVLTF. Here the CDR3 DNA reads TGTGCCAGCAGCCGGGTCCTCTCTGGGGCCAACGTCCTGACTTTC. The chain uses TRBV27 and TRBJ2-6; D remains unclear. This CDR3 spans 15 amino acids. The germline V gene has CDR1 MNHEY and CDR2 SMNVEV (reference sequence). With 6 bases removed from V and 0 bases from J, the gap between germline ends came to 9 bases.

The chain links TRBV14 to TRBJ2-7; no firm D call. The V end was cut by 3 bases, the J end by 4 bases, with 4 bases between. Germline CDR1 and CDR2: SGHDN and FVKESK. The CDR3 length is 11 residues. CDR3 in DNA: TGTGCCAGCAGCCAGTCGTACGAGCAGTACTTC. Protein sequence: CASSQSYEQYF.

The rearrangement links TRBV21-1 to TRBJ2-1; the table's D gene call, TRBD2, was not cross checked with the DNA. TRBV21-1 is listed as a pseudogene. The CDR3 covers 16 residues. Written as DNA, the CDR3 is TGTGCCAGCAGCAAAAGAAGCGGGAGGTGTTGCAATGAGCAGTTCTTC. Amino acid sequence: CASSKRSGRCCNEQFF.

J is TRBJ2-3 and V is TRBV5-1, with a tentative D call TRBD1 (6 bases). Germline V gene data show CDR1 as SGHRS and CDR2 as YFSETQ. With 0 bases removed from V and 2 bases from J, the gap between germline ends came to 10 bases. This CDR3 is built from 15 residues. CDR3 coding DNA: TGCGCCAGCAGCTTGGCAGGGGCAAACACAGATACGCAGTATTTT. This sequence encodes CASSLAGANTDTQYF.

The chain has TRBV7-3 and TRBJ2-3; the match to TRBD2 covers 10 bases. V lost 3 bases and J lost 6; bases outside the gene matches: 6. In germline, CDR1 is SGHTA, CDR2 FQGTGA. CDR3 length: 15 residues. The CDR3 region has the DNA TGTGCCAGCAGCTTGACTAGCGGGTATTTGGATACGCAGTATTTT. Residues: CASSLTSGYLDTQYF.

This chain joins TRBV5-1 and TRBJ2-1, with 8 bases identical to TRBD2. Looked up from germline, CDR1 is SGHRS and CDR2 is YFSETQ. This CDR3 is built from 16 residues. The J segment lost 2 bases and the V segment lost 0 bases, leaving 4 bases of the junction unmatched. The CDR3, as DNA: TGCGCCAGCAGCTTGGGAGTAGCGGGGACCTACAATGAGCAGTTCTTC. Translating gives CASSLGVAGTYNEQFF.

This rearrangement joins TRBV4-3 to TRBJ2-7, with unresolved D. Trimming stripped 0 bases from V and 4 bases from J, with 16 bases between. From germline, CDR1 is LGHNA and CDR2 YSLEER. This CDR3 comprises 16 residues. CDR3 in amino acids: CASSQETLSEYYEQYF. The CDR3 DNA is TGCGCCAGCAGCCAAGAAACTCTCTCCGAGTATTACGAGCAGTACTTC.